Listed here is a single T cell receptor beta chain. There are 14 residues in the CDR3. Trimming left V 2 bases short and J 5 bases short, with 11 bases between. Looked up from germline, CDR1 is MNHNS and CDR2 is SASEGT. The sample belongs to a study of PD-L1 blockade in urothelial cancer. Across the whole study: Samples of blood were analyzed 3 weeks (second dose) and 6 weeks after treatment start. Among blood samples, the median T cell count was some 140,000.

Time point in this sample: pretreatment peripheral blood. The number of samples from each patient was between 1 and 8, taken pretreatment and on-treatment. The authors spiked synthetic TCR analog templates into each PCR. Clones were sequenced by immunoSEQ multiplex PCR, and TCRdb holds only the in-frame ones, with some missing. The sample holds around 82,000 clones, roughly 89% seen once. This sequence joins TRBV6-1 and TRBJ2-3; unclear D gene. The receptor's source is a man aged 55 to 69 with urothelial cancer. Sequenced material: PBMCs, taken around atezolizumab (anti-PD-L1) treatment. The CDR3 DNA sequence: TGTGCCAGCAGTGAAACGGTTTCGGGAGATACGCAGTATTTT. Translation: CASSETVSGDTQYF.